The 12 T cell receptor beta chains below were found in one sample sequenced in a study of T cells in Graves' hyperthyroidism and ophthalmopathy (dated by TCRdb to the late 2010s). The library relied on multiplex PCR. Instrument on record: Illumina HiSeq 2000. TCR beta CDR3 regions were amplified from RNA transcripts. The TCR CDR3 was subjected to a first round of RT-PCR using the HTBI primer set and the Qiagen OneStep RT-PCR kit. TCRdb reran the public reads through fastp at Q25 and MiXCR, keeping productive beta chains. Rows are unified per CDR3 protein, each entry keeping the most common DNA and genes. In all, the sample holds under 500,000 distinct CDR3 sequences, and 11% to 15% of those were seen once. The ten top clones hold 25% to 30% of the sample. Sequencing was carried out using blood. The receptors shown here come from a man aged 45-65 years with Graves' ophthalmopathy.

This clonotype showed up just once. The genes are TRBV7-9 and TRBJ2-1; 7 bases fit TRBD2. J gave up 6 bases and V 5 bases, and 10 bases lay outside the gene matches. Germline CDR1 is SEHNR and CDR2 is FQNEAQ (reference sequence). The CDR3 has 15 amino acids. The CDR3 reads CASSRGTTASNEQFF. In DNA form, the CDR3 reads TGTGCCAGCAGCCGTGGGACTACCGCCTCCAATGAGCAGTTCTTC.

In this sample, this clonotype turned up many times. V and J are TRBV20-1 and TRBJ2-2, with TRBD2 matching 9 bases. CDR1 is DFQATT and CDR2 is SNEGSKA in the germline V gene (reference sequence). The CDR3 consists of 14 residues. V was clipped by 6 bases and J by 6 bases; unmatched bases: 8. This chain's CDR3 is CSAAPTSGSGELFF. DNA of the CDR3: TGCAGTGCGGCCCCGACTAGCGGTTCCGGGGAGCTGTTTTTT.

Turning to this clonotype: A much larger clone lies one base from this, so it may be a read error. This sequence joins TRBV3-1 and TRBJ2-2; 7 bases agree with TRBD1. Germline V gene data show CDR1 as LGHDT and CDR2 as YNNKEL (reference sequence). The CDR3 has 19 amino acids. The CDR3 protein is CASSQETHDRERNTRELFF. The CDR3 nucleotides read TGTGCCAGCAGCCAAGAAACCCACGACAGGGAGCGCAACACCAGGGAGCTGTTTTTT. Combining the CDR3 with reference TRBV3-1 and TRBJ2-2 gives the whole variable domain DTAVSQTPKYLVTQMGNDKSIKCEQNLGHDTMYWYKQDSKKFLKIMFSYNNKELIINETVPNRFSPKSPDKAHLNLHINSLELGDSAVYFCASSQETHDRERNTRELFFGEGSRLTVL.

This clonotype was recorded at least ten times. The chain carries TRBV4-2 and TRBJ2-1; TRBD2 is a possible D gene (5 bases). The CDR3 is 14 residues long. Per germline, CDR1 LGHNA and CDR2 YNFKEQ. V was clipped by 3 bases and J by 3 bases, with 9 bases between them. This CDR3 reads CASSHGLVYNEQFF. The CDR3 nucleotides read TGTGCCAGCAGCCACGGACTCGTCTACAATGAGCAGTTCTTC.

This clonotype appeared a few times. CDR3 DNA sequence: TGCAGTGCTAGAAACCGGGACAGGGAGGGCGGCGTGCCATACGGGGAGCTGTTTTTT. Amino acids: CSARNRDREGGVPYGELFF. The J gene is TRBJ2-2, the V gene TRBV20-1; 9 bases align to TRBD1. Germline V gene lookup returns CDR1 DFQATT and CDR2 SNEGSKA (reference sequence). The CDR3 is 19 residues long. Trimming at V came to 2 bases and at J to 7 bases, leaving 20 bases not matched to a gene.

To note about this clonotype: A much bigger clone sits one base away, suggesting this may be a read error. V gene TRBV2 combines with J gene TRBJ1-1, with D perhaps matching TRBD1 (5 bases). The germline gives CDR1 SNHLY, CDR2 FYNNEI. With 4 bases removed from V and 6 bases from J, the gap between germline ends came to 12 bases. The CDR3 is 13 amino acids. CDR3 bases: TGTGCCAGCAGTGCGGTCAGGGCCGCTGAAGCTTTCTTT. Amino acid sequence: CASSAVRAAEAFF.

This sequence joins TRBV29-1 and TRBJ2-7; 7 bases match TRBD1. Germline CDR1 is SQVTM and CDR2 is ANQGSEA. This CDR3 region has 16 residues. Trimming removed 6 bases from V and 3 bases from J; junction bases left unmatched: 17. CDR3 DNA: TGCAGCGTGGTGGGGACAGAGGGGACGCAGATCTACGAGCAGTACTTC. Translating gives CSVVGTEGTQIYEQYF.

This clonotype came up many times. The V and J genes are TRBV10-1 and TRBJ2-5; 9 nucleotides line up with TRBD2. The CDR3 extends over 15 amino acids. In germline, CDR1 is WNHNN, CDR2 SYGVQD (reference sequence). The V and J ends lost 3 bases and 2 bases, in that order; junction bases with no gene match: 4. Written as DNA, the CDR3 is TGCGCCAGCAGTGAAACTAGCGGGTCTCAAGAGACCCAGTACTTC. Encoded protein: CASSETSGSQETQYF.

This clonotype was observed many times. The chain is built from TRBV20-1 and TRBJ1-1; tentatively, D is TRBD1 (6 bases). Germline V gene data show CDR1 as DFQATT and CDR2 as SNEGSKA (reference sequence). The V end was cut by 6 bases, the J end by 1 base, with 12 bases between. The CDR3 spans 13 residues. CDR3 DNA: TGCAGTGCCAAGGACAGCAAGAACACTGAAGCTTTCTTT. Translated: CSAKDSKNTEAFF.

J is TRBJ1-5 and V is TRBV5-1; 7 bases are shared with TRBD1. The CDR3 loop spans 16 amino acids. Germline V gene sequence: CDR1 SGHRS, CDR2 YFSETQ. The ends lost 3 bases at V and 7 bases at J; junction bases unmatched: 13. CDR3 sequence: CASSSAPGGTGQPQHF. In nucleotides, the CDR3 is TGCGCCAGCAGCTCAGCCCCAGGGGGTACAGGACAGCCCCAGCATTTT. The full variable domain, in which reference TRBV5-1 and TRBJ1-5 provide the parts outside the CDR3, is KAGVTQTPRYLIKTRGQQVTLSCSPISGHRSVSWYQQTPGQGLQFLFEYFSETQRNKGNFPGRFSGRQFSNSRSEMNVSTLELGDSALYLCASSSAPGGTGQPQHFGDGTRLSIL.

For this clonotype: Possible read error: a much larger clone is one base away. The chain employs TRBV7-8 and TRBJ1-3; D unresolved. The V and J ends lost 9 bases and 8 bases respectively, with 14 bases between them. Germline CDR1 is SGHVS and CDR2 is FQNEAQ. The CDR3 runs 12 residues. This CDR3 reads CARSPIWDTIYF. CDR3 nucleotide sequence: TGTGCCAGGAGCCCCATCTGGGACACCATATATTTT.

The J gene is TRBJ2-1, the V gene TRBV14; the D is unclear. The CDR3 has 14 residues. Germline V lookup: CDR1 SGHDN, CDR2 FVKESK. V was cut by 1 base and J by 3 bases, with 7 bases left in between. The CDR3 nucleotides are TGTGCCAGCAGCCAAGGAGGAAACTACAATGAGCAGTTCTTC. Translation: CASSQGGNYNEQFF.